Shown below are 14 T cell receptor beta chains from a single sample sequenced in a study of T cells in Graves' hyperthyroidism and ophthalmopathy. The source material, RNA transcripts, was used to amplify TCR beta CDR3 regions. The study used the HTBI primer set for a first-round RT-PCR of the TCR CDR3. MiXCR, applied by TCRdb to the multiplex PCR reads, yields one record per CDR3 protein. Seen here are 550,000 to 800,000 distinct CDR3 sequences, around 15% observed once, and the top ten hold approximately 8%. Sequenced material: blood. Every receptor here comes from a man between 18 and 35 years old with Graves' hyperthyroidism.

This clonotype has more than one count but fewer than ten. The chain links TRBV9 to TRBJ2-6, with D hard to call. Germline V gene lookup returns CDR1 SGDLS and CDR2 YYNGEE. V was pared by 1 base and J by 3 bases, with 2 bases between. This CDR3 is 13 amino acids long. The CDR3 coding sequence is TGTGCCAGCAGCGTAAATGGGGCCAACGTCCTGACTTTC. This translates into CASSVNGANVLTF.

This clonotype was seen ten or more times. The chain has TRBV12-3 or TRBV12-4 and TRBJ1-5; D unresolved. The CDR3 contains 16 residues. Trimming cost V 3 bases and J 0 bases, with 12 bases left between them. CDR3 region: CASSLNGQISNQPQHF. CDR3 sequence (DNA): TGTGCCAGCAGTTTGAACGGGCAGATTAGCAATCAGCCCCAGCATTTT.

The chain recombines TRBV5-1 with TRBJ2-1, with 8 bases that match TRBD1. CDR3 size: 16 residues. The germline CDR1 and CDR2 sequences are SGHRS and YFSETQ. V dropped 4 bases and J dropped 2; count of bases not matched to a gene: 8. The CDR3 region is CASSGGTGRPYNEQFF. Here the CDR3 DNA reads TGCGCCAGCAGCGGCGGGACAGGCAGACCCTACAATGAGCAGTTCTTC.

This clonotype occurred many times. CDR3 loop: CASSSTSGRIRNEQFF. In nucleotides, the CDR3 is TGTGCCAGCTCGTCCACTAGCGGGAGAATTAGGAATGAGCAGTTCTTC. The rearrangement links TRBV18 to TRBJ2-1, with 11 positions matching TRBD2. CDR1 and CDR2 (germline): KGHSH, LQKENI. The ends lost 6 bases at V and 7 bases at J; junction bases unmatched: 11. The CDR3 contains 16 residues.

This chain connects TRBV6-1 to TRBJ1-2, with 11 positions matching TRBD1. This CDR3 has 14 amino acids. The V segment lost 5 bases and the J segment 4 bases; nucleotides outside the gene matches: 3. CDR1 and CDR2 (germline): MNHNS, SASEGT. The chain's CDR3 is CASSKGQGVYGYTF. In DNA form, the CDR3 reads TGTGCCAGCAGTAAGGGACAGGGGGTCTATGGCTACACCTTC.

This clonotype was recorded at least ten times. The chain combines TRBV2 with TRBJ2-7, with D uncertain. V dropped 5 bases and J dropped 7 bases, with 9 bases sitting between them. Germline loops: CDR1 SNHLY, CDR2 FYNNEI. This CDR3 contains 11 residues. The CDR3 DNA is TGTGCCAGCAGTCCGACTGGTGAGCAGTACTTC. Its protein is CASSPTGEQYF.

This clonotype was picked up many times. This rearrangement joins TRBV7-9 to TRBJ1-1; the D gene is possibly TRBD1 (5 bases). The CDR3 is 16 residues long. The germline CDR1 and CDR2 sequences are SEHNR and FQNEAQ (reference sequence). V was pared by 4 bases and J by 4 bases, with 19 bases between. This CDR3 is CASSSRPGGWSTEAFF. Written as DNA, the CDR3 is TGTGCCAGCAGCTCCCGGCCCGGGGGGTGGAGCACTGAAGCTTTCTTT.

This chain links TRBV10-3 with TRBJ2-7; a weak D match, TRBD1 (6 bases). V was clipped by 3 bases and J by 5 bases, with 11 bases between them. From germline, CDR1 is ENHRY and CDR2 SYGVKD. The CDR3 is 13 amino acids. This CDR3 is CAISDMGAHEQYF. For the CDR3, the DNA is TGTGCCATCAGTGATATGGGGGCCCACGAGCAGTACTTC.

The CDR3 loop reads CASSGGGEGALETQYF. The DNA of the CDR3 is TGTGCCAGCAGCGGGGGGGGGGAGGGGGCGTTGGAGACCCAGTACTTC. The chain has TRBV9 and TRBJ2-5, with D perhaps given as TRBD1 or TRBD2 (7 bases each). The CDR3 has 16 residues. Germline V lookup: CDR1 SGDLS, CDR2 YYNGEE. Trimming shortened V by 3 bases and J by 5 bases, and 20 bases separated the two germline ends.

The chain combines TRBV19 with TRBJ2-7, with 7 bases aligning to TRBD1. J gave up 6 bases and V 5 bases, and 7 bases lay outside the gene matches. This CDR3 has 13 residues. Germline CDR1 LNHDA, CDR2 SQIVND (reference sequence). The CDR3 sequence is CASSRNRGSEQYF. CDR3 bases: TGTGCCAGTAGTCGTAACAGGGGATCCGAGCAGTACTTC.

In this sample, this clonotype turned up many times. The chain joins TRBV28 to TRBJ2-1, with 8 bases that match TRBD1. This CDR3 is built from 15 residues. V lost 3 bases and J lost 7; bases outside the gene matches: 8. Germline V gene lookup returns CDR1 MDHEN and CDR2 SYDVKM. The CDR3 is CASSLGQEVLNEQFF. For the CDR3, the DNA is TGTGCCAGCAGTTTGGGACAGGAGGTCTTGAATGAGCAGTTCTTC.

This clonotype was recorded at least ten times. The rearrangement links TRBV2 to TRBJ2-7; the match to TRBD1 covers 7 bases. The CDR3 extends over 14 amino acids. The ends lost 2 bases at V and 1 base at J; junction bases unmatched: 2. The V gene's germline CDR1 is SNHLY and CDR2 FYNNEI. The CDR3 region has the DNA TGTGCCAGCAGTGAAAGGACAGGATCCTACGAGCAGTACTTC. Encoded protein: CASSERTGSYEQYF.

The rearrangement joins TRBV20-1 to TRBJ2-7, with D uncertain. From germline, CDR1 is DFQATT and CDR2 SNEGSKA (reference sequence). There are 11 residues in the CDR3. The V end lost 6 bases, the J end lost 3 bases, and 9 bases lay between the germline ends. The CDR3 DNA reads as TGCAGTGCCCCCTCGGGCTACGAGCAGTACTTC. Translating gives CSAPSGYEQYF.

The chain links TRBV7-3 to TRBJ1-5, with D possibly being TRBD1 (5 bases). The CDR3 consists of 15 residues. Germline V gives CDR1 SGHTA, CDR2 FQGTGA. V was cut by 5 bases and J by 6 bases, with 17 bases left in between. The CDR3 reads CASSGHPHGTQPQHF. CDR3 coding DNA: TGTGCCAGCAGCGGACACCCGCACGGCACTCAGCCCCAGCATTTT.